This TCR beta chain was recovered during a study of beta chain features in type 1 diabetes. Looking at the study overall: Patients were similar to healthy donors in age and gender (as well as in cell yields).

Reverse transcribing all isolated RNA meant expressed TCRB transcripts were sequenced. The average read count of naive, central memory and regulatory T cell samples was about 3.3 million. Profiled with immunoSEQ multiplex PCR; TCRdb holds only in-frame clones, not every one. Seen here are fewer than 550,000 clones, about an eighth observed once, and the top ten hold over 0.035%. Notes on the study in general: Healthy donors had naive, central memory and Treg TCRB repertoires that appeared less similar than those seen among patients.

Every donor had blood drawn once into heparin, 90 to 150 mL on average. This CDR3 is 13 amino acids long. Germline CDR1 reads SQVTM; CDR2 reads ANQGSEA. V shed 5 bases, J shed 4 bases, and the junction held 2 bases outside the gene matches. This clone has more than one count but fewer than ten. Its matching antigen is unknown. The sequence was obtained from a woman under 30 in good health. The V and J genes are TRBV29-1 and TRBJ2-5, with 12 nucleotides matching TRBD2. Sequencing was performed on naive CD4+ T cells from blood. CDR3 coding DNA: TGCAGCGTTCTGACTAGCGGGGGAGAGACCCAGTACTTC. Its translation: CSVLTSGGETQYF.